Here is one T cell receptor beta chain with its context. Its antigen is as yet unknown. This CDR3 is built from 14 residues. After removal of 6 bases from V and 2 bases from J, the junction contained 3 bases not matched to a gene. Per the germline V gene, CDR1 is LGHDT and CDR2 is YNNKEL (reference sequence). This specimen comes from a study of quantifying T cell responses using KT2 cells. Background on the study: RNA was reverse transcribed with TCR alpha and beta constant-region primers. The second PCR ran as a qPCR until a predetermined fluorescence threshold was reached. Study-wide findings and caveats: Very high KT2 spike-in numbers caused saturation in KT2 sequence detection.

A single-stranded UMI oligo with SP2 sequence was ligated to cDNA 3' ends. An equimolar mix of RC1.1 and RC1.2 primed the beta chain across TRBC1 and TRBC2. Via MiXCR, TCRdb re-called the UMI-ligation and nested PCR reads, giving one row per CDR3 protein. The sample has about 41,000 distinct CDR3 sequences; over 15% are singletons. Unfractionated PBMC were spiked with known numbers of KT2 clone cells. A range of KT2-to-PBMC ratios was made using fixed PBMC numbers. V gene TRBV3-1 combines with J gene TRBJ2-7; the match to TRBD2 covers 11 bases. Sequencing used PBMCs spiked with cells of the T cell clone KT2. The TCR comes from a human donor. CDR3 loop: CASSTSGGAYEQYF. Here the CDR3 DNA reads TGTGCCAGCAGTACTAGCGGGGGTGCCTACGAGCAGTACTTC.